This T cell receptor beta chain appears in the sequencing data of a study of shared clonotypes between healthy human individuals. Overall study context: The study drew on a couple of women and three men aged 18 to 49 as donors. Donors had three CD4 naive, three CD4 memory, two CD8 naive and one CD8 memory plate apiece.

Deletions cut 5 bases from V and 6 bases from J, with 16 bases between. The CDR3 is 14 residues long. Germline V gene lookup returns CDR1 MNHNS and CDR2 SASEGT. Regarding this clone: Antigen: not known.

Findings and limits, study-wide: Some clonotypes were shared by all four sorted-subset donors, while others were not shared. The non-shared ones had lower generation probabilities than the shared ones.

Naive CD8 populations comprised CD45RO-negative cells positively selected for CCR7, excluding terminally differentiated effector memory CD45RA+ cells. Genomic DNA from each subset was divided evenly over several immunoSEQ plates. Profiling relied on immunoSEQ multiplex PCR, and the TCRdb table lists in-frame clones only, not all of them. The repertoire holds about 700,000 clones, with 92% as singletons. This TCR was sampled from a man aged 25-40 years in good health. The chain is built from TRBV6-1 and TRBJ1-2; D ambiguous. The sequencing input was naive CD8+ T cells sorted from blood. The CDR3 nucleotides are TGTGCCAGCAGTCGGTTGACGGCGGAACATGGCTACACCTTC. This sequence encodes CASSRLTAEHGYTF.